This is a list of T cell receptor beta chains from one sample in a study of T cells in localized non-small cell lung cancer. Here immunoSEQ multiplex PCR was the method, and the copy in TCRdb shows in-frame clones only, minus some. The sample includes tens of thousands of clones, approximately 80% of them seen just once. The material was peripheral blood, obtained before any cancer treatment. These receptors were obtained from a male donor aged 60 or over with stage II squamous cell lung carcinoma. The CDR3 runs from the conserved cysteine through the conserved F or W. D genes are given only for firm matches. Clone size is not always given. Where it is, it says once, few, many or a class for expanded clones.

v_call	d_call	cdr3_length	j_call	clone_size	cdr3_aa	cdr3_nt
TRBV28	TRBD2	20	TRBJ2-1	NA	CASSFPSTSGRATSGNEQFF	TGTGCCAGCAGTTTCCCCTCGACTAGCGGGAGGGCCACTTCTGGGAATGAGCAGTTCTTC
TRBV6-5	NA	15	TRBJ1-4	NA	CASRRDNSELEKLFF	TGTGCCAGCAGAAGGGACAACTCGGAACTTGAAAAACTGTTTTTT
TRBV6-1	NA	10	TRBJ2-2	few	CASRDGELFF	TGTGCCAGCAGGGACGGGGAGCTGTTTTTT
TRBV7-9	NA	12	TRBJ2-2	NA	CASSSDTGELFF	TGTGCCAGCAGCTCAGACACCGGGGAGCTGTTTTTT
TRBV28	TRBD1	15	TRBJ1-1	NA	CASSLTGGESTEAFF	TGTGCCAGCAGTTTGACAGGGGGGGAGAGCACTGAAGCTTTCTTT
TRBV7-3	NA	15	TRBJ2-7	once	CASSLGGGYSYEQYF	TGTGCCAGCAGCTTAGGGGGCGGGTATTCCTACGAGCAGTACTTC
TRBV6-4	TRBD2	18	TRBJ2-5	NA	CASSDSRLAGGPGETQYF	TGTGCCAGCAGTGACTCGCGGCTAGCGGGGGGCCCCGGAGAGACCCAGTACTTC
TRBV19	NA	13	TRBJ2-3	NA	CASSGSSTDTQYF	TGTGCCAGTAGTGGATCTAGCACAGATACGCAGTATTTT
TRBV6-6	NA	12	TRBJ2-3	few	CASSYSMDTQYF	TGTGCCAGCAGTTACTCGATGGATACGCAGTATTTT
TRBV11-3	NA	15	TRBJ2-2	NA	CASRPTGTNTGELFF	TGTGCCAGCAGACCTACAGGGACGAACACCGGGGAGCTGTTTTTT
TRBV19	NA	17	TRBJ1-4	NA	CASSPRGGGSTNEKLFF	TGTGCCAGTAGCCCCCGCGGGGGAGGATCAACTAATGAAAAACTGTTTTTT
TRBV19	NA	13	TRBJ2-5	few	CASSQSRGGTQYF	TGTGCCAGTAGTCAGTCCAGGGGCGGGACCCAGTACTTC
TRBV19	NA	16	TRBJ2-7	NA	CASSIPRQESLYEQYF	TGTGCCAGTAGTATCCCGAGACAGGAGTCCTTATACGAGCAGTACTTC
TRBV4-3	NA	14	TRBJ1-2	NA	CASSQGEGLIGYTF	TGCGCCAGCAGCCAAGGGGAGGGGCTTATAGGCTACACCTTC
TRBV19	NA	15	TRBJ1-5	NA	CASSIDRAGNQPQHF	TGTGCCAGTAGTATAGACAGGGCTGGAAATCAGCCCCAGCATTTT
TRBV20-1	NA	11	TRBJ2-1	NA	CSVGGRNEQFF	TGCAGTGTTGGGGGGCGGAATGAGCAGTTCTTC
TRBV7-2	TRBD1	15	TRBJ2-2	few	CASSLLTGGTGELFF	TGTGCCAGCAGCTTGTTGACAGGGGGAACCGGGGAGCTGTTTTTT
TRBV11-2	NA	15	TRBJ2-1	NA	CASSSLGSSYNEQFF	TGTGCCAGCAGCTCACTAGGAAGCTCCTACAATGAGCAGTTCTTC
TRBV7-9	NA	16	TRBJ2-4	NA	CASSLDGGPKGNIQYF	TGTGCCAGCAGCTTAGACGGAGGGCCAAAGGGAAACATTCAGTACTTC
TRBV2	NA	15	TRBJ2-1	NA	CASSVLRTKKDEQFF	TGTGCCAGCAGTGTCCTTAGGACGAAGAAGGATGAGCAGTTCTTC
TRBV7-3	NA	16	TRBJ2-3	NA	CASSQEDPPFADTQYF	TGTGCCAGCAGCCAAGAGGACCCCCCCTTCGCAGATACGCAGTATTTT
TRBV5-6	NA	13	TRBJ2-7	NA	CASSRGRDYEQYF	TGTGCCAGCAGCCGCGGCAGGGACTACGAGCAGTACTTC
TRBV5-1	NA	14	TRBJ1-1	NA	CASSRGLQNTEAFF	TGCGCCAGCAGCCGGGGGTTACAGAACACTGAAGCTTTCTTT
TRBV6-6	TRBD1	14	TRBJ1-5	NA	CASRFDRGDQPQHF	TGTGCCAGCAGATTTGACAGGGGTGATCAGCCCCAGCATTTT
TRBV4-3	NA	13	TRBJ1-6	NA	CASSQERTSPLHF	TGCGCCAGCAGCCAGGAAAGAACGTCGCCCCTCCACTTT
TRBV27	TRBD1	15	TRBJ2-5	NA	CASSPQGASPETQYF	TGTGCCAGCAGTCCTCAGGGGGCGAGTCCAGAGACCCAGTACTTC
TRBV19	TRBD1	15	TRBJ2-1	NA	CASSAGTGAYNEQFF	TGTGCCAGTAGTGCCGGGACAGGGGCCTACAATGAGCAGTTCTTC
TRBV5-1	NA	13	TRBJ2-7	NA	CASSFDMGYEQYF	TGCGCCAGCAGCTTCGACATGGGTTACGAGCAGTACTTC
TRBV5-5	TRBD1	15	TRBJ1-5	NA	CASSRTGGTDQPQHF	TGTGCCAGCAGCAGGACAGGGGGAACGGATCAGCCCCAGCATTTT
TRBV6-1	NA	14	TRBJ2-7	NA	CASSDGWGSYEQYF	TGTGCCAGCAGTGACGGCTGGGGTTCCTACGAGCAGTACTTC
TRBV2	NA	14	TRBJ2-5	NA	CASSSGGLQETQYF	TGTGCCAGCAGTTCCGGGGGCCTCCAAGAGACCCAGTACTTC
TRBV30	TRBD1	13	TRBJ2-7	NA	CAWKGTGIYEQYF	TGTGCCTGGAAGGGGACAGGGATTTACGAGCAGTACTTC
TRBV25-1	TRBD1	14	TRBJ2-2	NA	CASLGQANTGELFF	TGTGCCAGTCTGGGACAGGCGAACACCGGGGAGCTGTTTTTT
TRBV12-1	NA	15	TRBJ2-1	NA	CASSSPQRFYNEQFF	TGTGCCAGCAGCTCCCCACAGCGGTTCTACAATGAGCAGTTCTTC
TRBV6-5	TRBD2	15	TRBJ2-7	NA	CASSSVGLASYEQYF	TGTGCCAGCAGTTCGGTGGGACTAGCCTCCTACGAGCAGTACTTC
TRBV7-2	TRBD2	15	TRBJ2-2	NA	CASSLGLAGTGELFF	TGTGCCAGCAGCTTAGGTCTAGCGGGGACCGGGGAGCTGTTTTTT
TRBV30	NA	12	TRBJ1-2	NA	CAWSVRFYGYTF	TGTGCCTGGAGTGTAAGGTTCTATGGCTACACCTTC
TRBV6-5	NA	14	TRBJ2-5	NA	CASSYLHSQETQYF	TGTGCCAGCAGTTACTTGCACAGCCAAGAGACCCAGTACTTC
TRBV28	NA	15	TRBJ2-7	NA	CASSLTSGAQYEQYF	TGTGCCAGCAGTTTAACTTCCGGGGCACAATACGAGCAGTACTTC
TRBV11-2	TRBD2	15	TRBJ2-7	NA	CASSYPAGGSYEQYF	TGTGCCAGCAGCTACCCCGCGGGGGGTTCCTACGAGCAGTACTTC
TRBV19	NA	16	TRBJ1-1	once	CASSIIFAGENTEAFF	TGTGCCAGTAGTATAATCTTCGCAGGCGAGAACACTGAAGCTTTCTTT
TRBV5-4	NA	13	TRBJ2-3	once	CASSPEREDTQYF	TGTGCCAGCAGCCCGGAGAGGGAAGATACGCAGTATTTT
TRBV7-3	NA	12	TRBJ2-7	NA	CASSSKAYEQYF	TGTGCCAGCAGCTCAAAAGCCTACGAGCAGTACTTC
TRBV18	TRBD1	15	TRBJ1-1	NA	CASSPLTGGDTEAFF	TGTGCCAGCTCACCCCTTACAGGGGGGGACACTGAAGCTTTCTTT
TRBV9	NA	15	TRBJ2-7	NA	CASSVGQGTTYEQYF	TGTGCCAGCAGCGTTGGGCAGGGGACAACCTACGAGCAGTACTTC
TRBV19	TRBD2	14	TRBJ2-7	NA	CASSIDVVAGEQYF	TGTGCCAGTAGTATAGACGTTGTAGCGGGCGAGCAGTACTTC
TRBV11-2	NA	13	TRBJ1-6	NA	CASSLGLNSPLHF	TGTGCCAGCAGCTTAGGGCTGAATTCACCCCTCCACTTT
TRBV4-1	NA	13	TRBJ1-1	NA	CASSQQGLAEAFF	TGCGCCAGCAGCCAACAGGGGCTGGCTGAAGCTTTCTTT
TRBV5-1	TRBD2	16	TRBJ2-1	NA	CASTGTSGRPDNEQFF	TGCGCCAGCACCGGGACTAGCGGGAGGCCCGACAATGAGCAGTTCTTC
TRBV6-5	NA	14	TRBJ1-5	NA	CASSYSGWVQPQHF	TGTGCCAGCAGTTACTCTGGGTGGGTTCAGCCCCAGCATTTT
TRBV5-4	NA	14	TRBJ2-7	NA	CASSLVGGKYEQYF	TGTGCCAGCAGCTTGGTCGGGGGAAAGTACGAGCAGTACTTC